The 15 T cell receptor beta chains below come from one sample, sequenced in a study of cytomegalovirus exposure and HLA in healthy donors. The PCR employed 60 Vbeta primers together with 13 Jbeta primers. Repertoires were generated with immunoSEQ multiplex PCR, while TCRdb's copy carries only in-frame clones and drops some. The sample lists about 90,000 clones; approximately 80% were seen once. Sequencing was performed on PBMCs. The source of these receptors is a man aged 25-45 years in good health and CMV-seronegative.

The chain employs TRBV6-5 and TRBJ1-2; 9 bases match TRBD1. This CDR3 spans 16 amino acids. V dropped 4 bases and J dropped 0; count of bases not matched to a gene: 6. From germline, CDR1 is MNHEY and CDR2 SVGAGI. The CDR3 coding sequence is TGTGCCAGCAGTTGGCGGGACAGGGCCGCTAACTATGGCTACACCTTC. This sequence encodes CASSWRDRAANYGYTF.

The chain recombines TRBV7-8 with TRBJ1-6; 9 bases are a match to TRBD1. V shed 5 bases and J 6 bases; nucleotides not matched to a gene: 5. CDR3 size: 15 residues. Germline assignment: CDR1 SGHVS and CDR2 FQNEAQ. CDR3 sequence reads: CASSKQGASNSPLHF. The CDR3, as DNA: TGTGCCAGCAGCAAACAGGGGGCAAGTAATTCACCCCTCCACTTT.

The rearrangement joins TRBV10-3 to TRBJ2-7, with a tentative D call TRBD2 (6 bases). Germline V gene lookup returns CDR1 ENHRY and CDR2 SYGVKD. Trimming took off 10 bases at V and 0 bases at J, with 13 bases between the two ends. This CDR3 region has 13 residues. CDR3 protein: CATTDGSSYEQYF. DNA of the CDR3: TGTGCCACCACGGACGGGAGCTCCTACGAGCAGTACTTC.

This clone appeared a few times. J is TRBJ2-5 and V is TRBV6-1; TRBD2 might be the D (6 bases). Germline values: CDR1 MNHNS, CDR2 SASEGT. Trimming left V 7 bases short and J 7 bases short, with 19 bases between. The CDR3 runs 14 residues. The CDR3 here is CASIAPGAPRTQYF. In nucleotides, the CDR3 is TGTGCCAGCATCGCGCCGGGAGCACCAAGGACCCAGTACTTC.

The genes are TRBV11-2 and TRBJ2-2; 7 bases match TRBD1. The CDR3 is made up of 17 amino acids. Looked up from germline, CDR1 is SGHAT and CDR2 is FQNNGV. Losses at the gene ends were 2 bases for V and 5 bases for J; bases not matched to a gene: 11. In DNA, the CDR3 is TGTGCCAGCAGCTTATTAACAGGGGCCTTGCAAACCGGGGAGCTGTTTTTT. Its translation: CASSLLTGALQTGELFF. The whole variable domain, remainder taken from reference TRBV11-2 and TRBJ2-2, is EAGVAQSPRYKIIEKRQSVAFWCNPISGHATLYWYQQILGQGPKLLIQFQNNGVVDDSQLPKDRFSAERLKGVDSTLKIQPAKLEDSAVYLCASSLLTGALQTGELFFGEGSRLTVL.

Sample share makes this clone medium-sized. This chain uses TRBV6-1 with TRBJ1-5; D ambiguous. V lost 7 bases and J 0 bases, leaving 7 bases between the germline ends. There are 13 residues in the CDR3. From germline, CDR1 is MNHNS and CDR2 SASEGT. The CDR3 sequence: CASNIDSNQPQHF. In DNA form, the CDR3 reads TGTGCCAGCAACATCGATAGCAATCAGCCCCAGCATTTT.

V gene TRBV27 combines with J gene TRBJ2-7; D is perhaps TRBD2 (6 bases). CDR1 is MNHEY, CDR2 SMNVEV, per germline (reference sequence). The V gene lost 6 bases and the J gene lost 3 bases, with 18 bases spanning the gap. This CDR3 spans 15 amino acids. CDR3 nucleotide sequence: TGTGCCAGCAGGCCAATGACTAGGTTCAGCTACGAGCAGTACTTC. Protein: CASRPMTRFSYEQYF.

The chain uses TRBV6-5 and TRBJ1-6; 8 bases align to TRBD1. This CDR3 is 14 amino acids long. The V gene's germline CDR1 is MNHEY and CDR2 SVGAGI. Germline trimming cut 6 bases from V and 4 bases from J; bases unmatched to any gene: 2. The CDR3 here is CASRRTGYNSPLHF. Here the CDR3 DNA reads TGTGCCAGCAGACGGACAGGGTATAATTCACCCCTCCACTTT.

The rearrangement links TRBV4-1 to TRBJ1-5; D possibly corresponds to TRBD1 (5 bases). V lost 4 bases and J 2 bases, leaving 9 bases between the germline ends. Germline assignment: CDR1 MGHRA and CDR2 YSYEKL. The CDR3 totals 14 residues. CDR3 amino acids: CASSPDRGNQPQHF. The CDR3 nucleotides are TGCGCCAGCAGCCCTGACAGAGGCAATCAGCCCCAGCATTTT.

The V call is TRBV2, the J call TRBJ2-7, with a possible D match to TRBD1 (5 bases). V lost 4 bases and J 1 base, leaving 5 bases between the germline ends. CDR3 size: 12 residues. Germline CDR1 and CDR2: SNHLY and FYNNEI. The CDR3 sequence: CASSAGSYEQYF. The CDR3 DNA sequence: TGTGCCAGCAGTGCAGGGTCCTACGAGCAGTACTTC.

About this clone: A junction end diverges from the germline sequence, so it may reflect a read error. Other DNA sequences from this sample encode an identical CDR3 as well. The rearrangement uses TRBV18 and TRBJ2-6; TRBD1 matches 10 bases. This CDR3 has 17 amino acids. Germline lookup yields CDR1 KGHSH and CDR2 LQKENI. The DNA for the CDR3 is TGTGCCAGCTCACCACGACAGGGGGCGTCTGGGGCCAACGTCCTGACCTTC. It specifies CASSPRQGASGANVLTF. Complete variable domain (other parts from reference TRBV18 and TRBJ2-6): NAGVMQNPRHLVRRRGQEARLRCSPMKGHSHVYWYRQLPEEGLKFMVYLQKENIIDESGMPKERFSAEFPKEGPSILRIQQVVRGDSAAYFCASSPRQGASGANVLTFGAGSRLTVL.

This clone was counted a few times. The chain has TRBV13 and TRBJ1-2; D gene uncertain. CDR1 PRHDT and CDR2 FYEKMQ come from the germline V gene (reference sequence). V lost 5 bases and J 7 bases, leaving 23 bases between the germline ends. The CDR3 has 16 residues. CDR3 region: CASSPRRLGEVAGYTF. CDR3 in DNA: TGTGCCAGCAGCCCCAGACGGCTCGGGGAAGTAGCTGGCTACACCTTC.

This chain's CDR3 is CASSEQGNSNQPQHF. As DNA, the CDR3 is TGTGCCAGCAGTGAACAGGGAAATAGCAATCAGCCCCAGCATTTT. The chain carries TRBV2 and TRBJ1-5; a possible D gene is TRBD1 (5 bases). CDR1 and CDR2 from the germline V gene are SNHLY and FYNNEI. This CDR3 contains 15 residues. The V and J ends lost 2 bases and 0 bases respectively, with 8 bases between them.

V gene TRBV27 combines with J gene TRBJ1-2, with 9 bases that match TRBD1. Trimming took 2 bases from V and 10 from J; bases not matched to a gene: 8. Per the germline V gene, CDR1 is MNHEY and CDR2 is SMNVEV (reference sequence). This CDR3 comprises 14 residues. The CDR3 loop reads CASSLGGQGFDYTF. The CDR3 DNA reads TGTGCCAGCAGTTTAGGGGGACAGGGTTTCGACTACACCTTC.

The chain combines TRBV6-5 with TRBJ2-7; perhaps TRBD1 as D (6 bases). The CDR3 contains 12 residues. In germline, CDR1 is MNHEY, CDR2 SVGAGI. The V and J ends lost 10 bases and 0 bases respectively, with 10 bases between them. This chain's CDR3 is CATHRDSYEQYF. The CDR3 region has the DNA TGTGCCACGCACAGGGACTCCTACGAGCAGTACTTC.